This TCR beta chain was profiled in a study of T cell clonality in common variable immunodeficiency. Sequencing used immunoSEQ multiplex PCR; TCRdb keeps in-frame clones, though not all of them. The sample contains about 47,000 clones, none of them singletons. At least ten counts were recorded for this clone. Read sequence stops 3 residues before the CDR3 end, and the germline J gene provides the missing end. V lost 3 bases and J lost 0, with 11 bases in between. The CDR3 totals 16 residues. Germline CDR1 and CDR2: LNHNV and YYDKDF (reference sequence). Patients and controls were mostly of Caucasian heritage.

The chain couples TRBV15 to TRBJ1-4; D unresolved. Sequencing was performed on peripheral blood mononuclear cells. This TCR was recovered from a person aged 18 to 69 in good health. CDR3 DNA (partial): TGTGCCACCAGCAGGGTACTAGATGCAACTAATGAAAAA. This codes for CATSRVLDATNEK. The whole CDR3 region reads CATSRVLDATNEKLFF.